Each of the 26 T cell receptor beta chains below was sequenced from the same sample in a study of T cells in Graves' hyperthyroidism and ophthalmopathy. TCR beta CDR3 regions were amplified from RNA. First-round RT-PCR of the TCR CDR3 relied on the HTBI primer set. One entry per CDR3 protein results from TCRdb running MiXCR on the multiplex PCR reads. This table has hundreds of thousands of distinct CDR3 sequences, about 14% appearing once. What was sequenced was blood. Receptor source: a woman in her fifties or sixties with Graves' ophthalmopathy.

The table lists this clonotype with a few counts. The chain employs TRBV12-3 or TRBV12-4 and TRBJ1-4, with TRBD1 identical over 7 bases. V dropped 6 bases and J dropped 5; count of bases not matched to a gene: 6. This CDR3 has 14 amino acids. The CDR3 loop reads CASRQGQLNEKLFF. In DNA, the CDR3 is TGTGCCAGCAGGCAGGGACAGTTGAATGAAAAACTGTTTTTT.

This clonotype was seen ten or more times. The CDR3 nucleotides read TGTGCCAGCAGCTCCTTGACTAGCGGGAGGGATACCTACAATGAGCAGTTCTTC. Its protein is CASSSLTSGRDTYNEQFF. This sequence joins TRBV7-8 and TRBJ2-1; 14 positions match TRBD2. V lost 4 bases, J lost 2 bases, and 7 bases stayed unmatched. Germline V gene lookup returns CDR1 SGHVS and CDR2 FQNEAQ. The CDR3 runs 18 residues.

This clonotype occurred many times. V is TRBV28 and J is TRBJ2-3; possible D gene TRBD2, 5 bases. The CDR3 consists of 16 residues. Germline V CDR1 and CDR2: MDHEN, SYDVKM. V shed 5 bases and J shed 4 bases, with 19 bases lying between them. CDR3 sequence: CASSPVPGMISDTQYF. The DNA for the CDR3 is TGTGCCAGCAGTCCCGTTCCGGGGATGATTTCAGATACGCAGTATTTT.

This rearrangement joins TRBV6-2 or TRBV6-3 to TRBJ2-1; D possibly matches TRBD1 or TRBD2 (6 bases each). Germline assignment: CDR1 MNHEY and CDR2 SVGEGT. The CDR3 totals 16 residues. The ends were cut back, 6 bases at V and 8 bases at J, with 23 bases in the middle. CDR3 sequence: CASSLGMEGVIDEQFF. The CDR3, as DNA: TGTGCCAGCAGCCTCGGGATGGAGGGGGTGATCGATGAGCAGTTCTTC.

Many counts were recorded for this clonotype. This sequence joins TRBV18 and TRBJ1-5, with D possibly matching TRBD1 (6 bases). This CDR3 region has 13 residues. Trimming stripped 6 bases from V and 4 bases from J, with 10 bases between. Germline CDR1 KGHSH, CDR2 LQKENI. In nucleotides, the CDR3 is TGTGCCAGCTCGGGGGCACCAAATCAGCCCCAGCATTTT. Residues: CASSGAPNQPQHF.

In DNA, the CDR3 is TGTGCCAGCCGACCCCTGGCGGGATGGTTCGGCTACACCTTC. Encoded protein: CASRPLAGWFGYTF. The J gene is TRBJ1-2, the V gene TRBV28; D is unclear. This CDR3 contains 14 residues. Germline-derived CDR1 and CDR2 are MDHEN and SYDVKM. With 8 bases removed from V and 8 bases from J, the gap between germline ends came to 21 bases.

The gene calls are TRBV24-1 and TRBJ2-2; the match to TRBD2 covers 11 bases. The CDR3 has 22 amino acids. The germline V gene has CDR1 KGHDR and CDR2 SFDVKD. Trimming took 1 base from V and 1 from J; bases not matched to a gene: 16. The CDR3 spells CATSDLDDRVTSGRGNTGELFF. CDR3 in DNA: TGTGCCACCAGTGATTTAGATGACAGGGTAACTAGCGGGAGAGGGAACACCGGGGAGCTGTTTTTT.

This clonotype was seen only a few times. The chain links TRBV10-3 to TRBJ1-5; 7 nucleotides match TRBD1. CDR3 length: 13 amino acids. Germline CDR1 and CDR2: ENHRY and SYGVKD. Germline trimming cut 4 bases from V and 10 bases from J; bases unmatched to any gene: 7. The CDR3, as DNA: TGTGCCATCAGTGGGACAGGCGGGCGTCCCCAGCATTTT. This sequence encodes CAISGTGGRPQHF.

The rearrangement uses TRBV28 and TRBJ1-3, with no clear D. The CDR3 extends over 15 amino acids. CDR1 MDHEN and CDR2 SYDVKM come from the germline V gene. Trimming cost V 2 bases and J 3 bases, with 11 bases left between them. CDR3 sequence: CASSLVDTLGNTIYF. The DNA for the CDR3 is TGTGCCAGCAGTTTAGTAGACACACTTGGAAACACCATATATTTT.

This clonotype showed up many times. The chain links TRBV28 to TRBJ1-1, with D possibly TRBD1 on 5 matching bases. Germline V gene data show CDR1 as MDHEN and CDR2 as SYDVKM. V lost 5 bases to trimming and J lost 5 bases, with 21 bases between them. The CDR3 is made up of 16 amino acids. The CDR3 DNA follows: TGTGCCAGCAGTCGTAATCCGGGACGAGGGTGGACTGAAGCTTTCTTT. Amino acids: CASSRNPGRGWTEAFF.

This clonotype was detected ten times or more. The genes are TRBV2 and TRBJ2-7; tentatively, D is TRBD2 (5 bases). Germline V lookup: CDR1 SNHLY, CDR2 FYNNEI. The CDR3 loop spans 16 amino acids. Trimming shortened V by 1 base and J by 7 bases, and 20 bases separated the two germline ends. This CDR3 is CASSEGTPVRVREQYF. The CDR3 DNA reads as TGTGCCAGCAGTGAAGGCACCCCCGTGAGGGTACGGGAGCAGTACTTC.

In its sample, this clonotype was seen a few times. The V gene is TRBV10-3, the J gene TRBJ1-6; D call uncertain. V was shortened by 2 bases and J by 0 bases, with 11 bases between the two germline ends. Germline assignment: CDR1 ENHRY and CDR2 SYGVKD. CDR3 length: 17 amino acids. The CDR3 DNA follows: TGTGCCATCAGTGAGGATGCGCCGAGCTCCTATAATTCACCCCTCCACTTT. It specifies CAISEDAPSSYNSPLHF.

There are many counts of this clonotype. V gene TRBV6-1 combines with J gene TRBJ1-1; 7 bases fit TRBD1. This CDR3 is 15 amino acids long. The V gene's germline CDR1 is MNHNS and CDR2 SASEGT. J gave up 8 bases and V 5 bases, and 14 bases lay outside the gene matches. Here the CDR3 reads CASSPLRETGMEAFF. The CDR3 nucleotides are TGTGCCAGCAGTCCCCTTCGAGAGACAGGGATGGAAGCTTTCTTT.

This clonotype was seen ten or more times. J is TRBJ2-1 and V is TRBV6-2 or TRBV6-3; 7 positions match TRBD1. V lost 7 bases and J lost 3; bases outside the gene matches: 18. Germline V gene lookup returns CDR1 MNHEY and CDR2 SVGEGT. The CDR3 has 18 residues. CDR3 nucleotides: TGTGCCAGCATTGATCCCCCGGGACAGCGTGATTTCTACAATGAGCAGTTCTTC. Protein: CASIDPPGQRDFYNEQFF.

For the CDR3, the DNA is TGTGCCAGCAGCGTAGCTCCAGGTAGCGGGACTCACAATGAGCAGTTCTTC. Protein: CASSVAPGSGTHNEQFF. The gene calls are TRBV9 and TRBJ2-1, with TRBD2 matching over 8 bases. Per germline, CDR1 SGDLS and CDR2 YYNGEE. J was trimmed by 5 bases and V by 0 bases; bases with no gene match: 10. This CDR3 contains 17 residues. Supplemented by reference TRBV9 and TRBJ2-1, the full variable domain reads DSGVTQTPKHLITATGQRVTLRCSPRSGDLSVYWYQQSLDQGLQFLIQYYNGEERAKGNILERFSAQQFPDLHSELNLSSLELGDSALYFCASSVAPGSGTHNEQFFGPGTRLTVL.

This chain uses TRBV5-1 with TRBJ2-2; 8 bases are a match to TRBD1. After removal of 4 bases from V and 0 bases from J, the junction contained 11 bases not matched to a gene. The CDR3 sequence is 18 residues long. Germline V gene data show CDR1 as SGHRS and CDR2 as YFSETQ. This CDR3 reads CASSPTGAALSNTGELFF. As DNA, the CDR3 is TGCGCCAGCAGCCCGACAGGGGCCGCACTATCGAACACCGGGGAGCTGTTTTTT.

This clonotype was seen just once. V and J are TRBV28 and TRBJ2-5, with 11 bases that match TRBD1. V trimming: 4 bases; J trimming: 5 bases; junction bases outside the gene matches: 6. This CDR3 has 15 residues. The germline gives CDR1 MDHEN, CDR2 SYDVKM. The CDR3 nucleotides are TGTGCCAGCAGTTACGGGACAGGGGGAAGGGAGACCCAGTACTTC. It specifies CASSYGTGGRETQYF.

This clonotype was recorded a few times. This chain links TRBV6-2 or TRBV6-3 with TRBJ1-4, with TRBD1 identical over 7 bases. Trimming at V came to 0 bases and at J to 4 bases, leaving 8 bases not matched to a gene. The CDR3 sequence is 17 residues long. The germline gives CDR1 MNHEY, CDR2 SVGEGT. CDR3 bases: TGTGCCAGCAGTTACTCGCTCGCCGGGACAGTTAATGAAAAACTGTTTTTT. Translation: CASSYSLAGTVNEKLFF.

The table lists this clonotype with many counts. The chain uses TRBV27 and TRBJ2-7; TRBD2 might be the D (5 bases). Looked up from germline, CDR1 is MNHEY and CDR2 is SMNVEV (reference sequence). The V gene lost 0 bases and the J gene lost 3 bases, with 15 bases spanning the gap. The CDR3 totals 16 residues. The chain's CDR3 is CASSLSEGALVYEQYF. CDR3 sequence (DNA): TGTGCCAGCAGTTTATCCGAGGGAGCCCTAGTCTACGAGCAGTACTTC.

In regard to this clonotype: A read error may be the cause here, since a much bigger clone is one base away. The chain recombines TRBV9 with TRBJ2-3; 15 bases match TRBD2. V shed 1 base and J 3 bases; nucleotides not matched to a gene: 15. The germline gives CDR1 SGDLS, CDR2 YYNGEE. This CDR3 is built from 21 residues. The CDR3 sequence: CASSVKGIPGLAGGLTDTQYF. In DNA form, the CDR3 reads TGTGCCAGCAGCGTAAAAGGAATCCCGGGACTAGCGGGAGGTCTGACAGATACGCAGTATTTT. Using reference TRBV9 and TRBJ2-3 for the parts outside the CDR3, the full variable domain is DSGVTQTPKHLITATGQRVTLRCSPRSGDLSVYWYQQSLDQGLQFLIQYYNGEERAKGNILERFSAQQFPDLHSELNLSSLELGDSALYFCASSVKGIPGLAGGLTDTQYFGPGTRLTVL.

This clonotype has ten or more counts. The CDR3 loop is CASSPNTYEQYF. DNA of the CDR3: TGTGCCAGCAGCCCGAATACCTACGAGCAGTACTTC. The chain recombines TRBV27 with TRBJ2-7; unclear D gene. The CDR3 runs 12 residues. V dropped 6 bases and J dropped 2 bases, with 8 bases sitting between them. The germline V gene encodes CDR1 MNHEY and CDR2 SMNVEV (reference sequence).

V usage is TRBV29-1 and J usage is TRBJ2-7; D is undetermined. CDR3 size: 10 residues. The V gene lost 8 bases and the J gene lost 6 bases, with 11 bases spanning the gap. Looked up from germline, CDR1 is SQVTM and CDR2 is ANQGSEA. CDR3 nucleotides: TGCAGCAAGTATACCCCCGAGCAGTACTTC. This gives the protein CSKYTPEQYF.

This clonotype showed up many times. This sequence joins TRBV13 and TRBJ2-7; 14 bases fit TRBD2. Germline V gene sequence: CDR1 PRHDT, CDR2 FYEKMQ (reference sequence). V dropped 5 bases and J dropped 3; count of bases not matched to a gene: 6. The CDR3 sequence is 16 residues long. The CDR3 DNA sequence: TGTGCCAGCAGCCAGGGACTAGCGGGGGTTAACTACGAGCAGTACTTC. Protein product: CASSQGLAGVNYEQYF.

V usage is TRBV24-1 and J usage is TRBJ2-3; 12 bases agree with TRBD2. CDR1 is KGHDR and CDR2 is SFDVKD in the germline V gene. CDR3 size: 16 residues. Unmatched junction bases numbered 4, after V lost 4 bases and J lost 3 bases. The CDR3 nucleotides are TGTGCCACCAGTGACCGGACTAGCGGGACGACAGATACGCAGTATTTT. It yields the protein CATSDRTSGTTDTQYF.

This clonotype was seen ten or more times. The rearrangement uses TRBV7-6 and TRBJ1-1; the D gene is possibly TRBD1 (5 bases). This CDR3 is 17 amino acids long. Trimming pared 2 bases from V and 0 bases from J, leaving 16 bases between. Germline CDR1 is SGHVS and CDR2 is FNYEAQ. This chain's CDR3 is CASSLLSWGRMNTEAFF. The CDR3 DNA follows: TGTGCCAGCAGCTTACTTTCCTGGGGCCGAATGAACACTGAAGCTTTCTTT.

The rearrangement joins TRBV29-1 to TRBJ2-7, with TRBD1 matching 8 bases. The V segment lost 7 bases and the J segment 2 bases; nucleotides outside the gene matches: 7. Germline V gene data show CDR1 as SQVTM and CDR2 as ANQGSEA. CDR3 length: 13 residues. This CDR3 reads CSASGGATYEQYF. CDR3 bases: TGCAGCGCCTCAGGGGGCGCGACCTACGAGCAGTACTTC.